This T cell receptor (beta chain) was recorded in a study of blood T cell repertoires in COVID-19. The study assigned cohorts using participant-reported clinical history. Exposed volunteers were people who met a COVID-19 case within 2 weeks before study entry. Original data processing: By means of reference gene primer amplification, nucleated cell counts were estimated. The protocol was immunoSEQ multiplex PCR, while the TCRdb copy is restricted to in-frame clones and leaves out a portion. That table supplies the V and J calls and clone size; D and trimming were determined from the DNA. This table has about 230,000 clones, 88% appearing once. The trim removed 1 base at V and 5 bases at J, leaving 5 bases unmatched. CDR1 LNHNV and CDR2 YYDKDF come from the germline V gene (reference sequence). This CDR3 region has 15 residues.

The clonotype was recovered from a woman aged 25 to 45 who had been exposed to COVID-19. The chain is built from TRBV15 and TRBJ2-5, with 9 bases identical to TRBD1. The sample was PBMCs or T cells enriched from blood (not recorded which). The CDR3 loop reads CATSRAGTGRETQYF. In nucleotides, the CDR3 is TGTGCCACCAGCAGAGCCGGGACAGGGAGGGAGACCCAGTACTTC. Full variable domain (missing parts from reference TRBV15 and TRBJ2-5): DAMVIQNPRYQVTQFGKPVTLSCSQTLNHNVMYWYQQKSSQAPKLLFHYYDKDFNNEADTPDNFQSRRPNTSFCFLDIRSPGLGDTAMYLCATSRAGTGRETQYFGPGTRLLVL.